This TCR beta chain is from a study of blood T cell repertoires in COVID-19. Germline assignment: CDR1 SQVTM and CDR2 ANQGSEA. V lost 4 bases, J lost 1 base, and 14 bases stayed unmatched. The CDR3 contains 20 residues. TCRdb's table, derived via immunoSEQ multiplex PCR, lists solely in-frame clones and lacks some. The sample comprises 250,000 to 350,000 clones, 88% of which are singletons, and around 1% rests with the top ten. The sequence was obtained from a young woman who had recovered from COVID-19. This chain connects TRBV29-1 to TRBJ2-2, with TRBD2 identical over 14 bases. Sequencing input: PBMCs or T cells enriched from blood (not recorded which). The CDR3 coding sequence is TGCAGCGTTGCCCTAGTCCGACTAGCGGGAGGGATTATGAACACCGGGGAGCTGTTTTTT. Protein sequence: CSVALVRLAGGIMNTGELFF.